Listed below are T cell receptor beta chains from one sample, sequenced in a study of PD-1 blockade in classical Hodgkin lymphoma. Assay used: immunoSEQ multiplex PCR; TCRdb lists only in-frame clones, some missing. The top ten clones hold over 9.5% of a sample with about 58,000 clones, roughly 90% of them seen once. The specimen was peripheral blood mononuclear cells (PBMCs), collected before the second cycle of nivolumab. Receptor source: a human donor with classical Hodgkin lymphoma. Both conserved end residues are part of each CDR3. The D gene is left open where the match is weak. Clone size is not always given. Where it is, it says once, few, many or a class for expanded clones.

>.|TRBV2|10|.|TRBJ1-4
TGTGCCAGTCGGGGGGAAAAACTGTTTTTT
CASRGEKLFF
>.|TRBV6-5|15|few|TRBJ2-7
TGTGCCAGCAGTTCATTAAGCGGAGGCCCCCCCCGGCAGTACTTC
CASSSLSGGPPRQYF
>.|TRBV30|13|.|TRBJ2-7
TGTGCCTCTTCGACGGGGGCCAAGAACGAGCAGTACTTC
CASSTGAKNEQYF
>.|TRBV5-1|14|.|TRBJ2-1
TGCGCCAGCAGCGCGGGGGGACAGATCAATGAGCAGTTCTTC
CASSAGGQINEQFF
>TRBD1|TRBV5-1|15|.|TRBJ1-1
TGCGCCAGCAGCTACGGAGGGGGCAACGCTAGGGAAGCTTTCTTT
CASSYGGGNAREAFF
>TRBD1|TRBV6-5|15|.|TRBJ1-4
TGTGCCAGCAGACACAGAGCTCAGGGGGGGGAAAAACTGTTTTTT
CASRHRAQGGEKLFF
>.|TRBV30|14|.|TRBJ1-2
TGTGCCTGGATGGGGTCCGGGGCTAACTATGGCTACACCTTC
CAWMGSGANYGYTF
>.|TRBV5-1|15|.|TRBJ2-2
TGCGCCAGCAGCCAGACGACAGGGAACACCGGGGAGCTGTTTTTT
CASSQTTGNTGELFF
>.|TRBV20-1|10|once|TRBJ2-4
TGCAGTGCAAGTCAAAACATTCAGTACTTC
CSASQNIQYF
>TRBD1|TRBV2|15|.|TRBJ1-2
TGTGCCAGCCTTGCCCGGGGACAGGGGATAGGTGGCTACACCTTC
CASLARGQGIGGYTF
>TRBD1|TRBV7-8|18|.|TRBJ2-2
TGTGCCAGCAGCTTAGTGGCCGGGACAGGGTGGAGGACCGGGGAGCTGTTTTTT
CASSLVAGTGWRTGELFF
>TRBD2|TRBV6-1|16|once|TRBJ2-7
TGTGCCAGCAGTGAAGTGGTAGCGGGAGGAGTCTACGAGCAGTACTTC
CASSEVVAGGVYEQYF
>TRBD1|TRBV29-1|14|.|TRBJ2-3
TGCAGCGTTTCGACAGGGGCTGGCGGGGATACGCAGTATTTT
CSVSTGAGGDTQYF
>TRBD2|TRBV29-1|15|.|TRBJ2-1
TGCAGCGGCCTGGGGACTAGCGGGATACGCAATGAGCAGTTCTTC
CSGLGTSGIRNEQFF
>.|TRBV6-5|16|.|TRBJ1-1
TGTGCCAGCAGTTACGAGGCAGGGGAGGTGGACACTGAAGCTTTCTTT
CASSYEAGEVDTEAFF
>TRBD1|TRBV29-1|14|.|TRBJ2-7
TGCAGCGTCCTACCGGGACAGGGGGCCAACGAGCAGTACTTC
CSVLPGQGANEQYF
>.|TRBV6-5|15|few|TRBJ1-5
TGTGCCAGCTGCTGGATGGGCACAGGGAATCAGCCCCAGCATTTT
CASCWMGTGNQPQHF
>TRBD1|TRBV5-1|14|.|TRBJ1-2
TGCGCCAGCAGCTCACCCGGGACAGGGGACCCTCACACCTTC
CASSSPGTGDPHTF
>.|TRBV5-1|16|.|TRBJ1-3
TGCGCCAGCAGCCCAGAAACTCAGTCCTCTGGAAACACCATATATTTT
CASSPETQSSGNTIYF
>TRBD2|TRBV4-2|15|once|TRBJ2-5
TGTGCCAGCAGCCTCAACCGCGGCGGGGGGGAGACCCAGTACTTC
CASSLNRGGGETQYF
>TRBD2|TRBV29-1|16|few|TRBJ2-7
TGCAGCGCCCAGGGACTAGCGGGCGTAAACTCCTACGAGCAGTACTTC
CSAQGLAGVNSYEQYF
>TRBD1|TRBV5-4|16|once|TRBJ2-2
TGTGCCAGCAGCGCCGGACAGGGGCTGCCCACCGGGGAGCTGTTTTTT
CASSAGQGLPTGELFF
>TRBD2|TRBV2|17|.|TRBJ2-5
TGTGCCAGCACTGACGGGACTAGGGTTATCGGTTCAGAGACCCAGTACTTC
CASTDGTRVIGSETQYF
>.|TRBV6-5|14|.|TRBJ2-5
TGTGCCAGCAGTCTCCGACTACCGCAAGAGACCCAGTACTTC
CASSLRLPQETQYF
>.|TRBV7-2|13|.|TRBJ2-1
TGTGCCAGCAGCTTAGGCGGACCCAATGAGCAGTTCTTC
CASSLGGPNEQFF
>.|TRBV6-5|16|.|TRBJ2-7
TGTGCCAGCAGTTACGGTTTGAGGGATACGGCCTACGAGCAGTACTTC
CASSYGLRDTAYEQYF
>TRBD2|TRBV27|15|.|TRBJ2-1
TGTGCCAGCAGGGACCGGTTAGCGGGCCGCAATGAGCAGTTCTTC
CASRDRLAGRNEQFF
>TRBD2|TRBV27|17|.|TRBJ2-3
TGTGCCAGCAGTTTATACACGGGACTAGACGGCACAGATACGCAGTATTTT
CASSLYTGLDGTDTQYF
>TRBD2|TRBV10-1|14|.|TRBJ2-7
TGCGCCAGCAGTGGCCCAGCGGGGGTCTGCGAGCAGTACTTC
CASSGPAGVCEQYF
>.|TRBV2|14|.|TRBJ2-2
TGTGCCAGCGAGTATTTCCACAACACCGGGGAGCTGTTTTTT
CASEYFHNTGELFF
>TRBD1|TRBV28|20|.|TRBJ1-5
TGTGCCAGTCATTGGTCCTACTTTGGGACAGGGGTGAATAGCAATCAGCCCCAGCATTTT
CASHWSYFGTGVNSNQPQHF
>.|TRBV4-2|17|.|TRBJ2-3
TGTGCCAGCAGCCAAGGGCGGGCGGTAGACAGCACAGATACGCAGTATTTT
CASSQGRAVDSTDTQYF
>.|TRBV27|13|few|TRBJ2-7
TGTGCCAGCAGGAACAGGGAGAGCTACGAGCAGTACTTC
CASRNRESYEQYF
>.|TRBV9|13|.|TRBJ2-2
TGTGCCAGCAGCGTAGGGGGGACCGGGGAGCTGTTTTTT
CASSVGGTGELFF
>.|TRBV4-3|16|.|TRBJ2-1
TGCGCCAGCAGCCAGGAGTGGAGTATCGCCTACAATGAGCAGTTCTTC
CASSQEWSIAYNEQFF
>TRBD2|TRBV10-3|18|.|TRBJ2-7
TGTGCCATCGGTCAGGGGCGTAGCGGGGGGGCCATCGTCTACGAGCAGTACTTC
CAIGQGRSGGAIVYEQYF
>TRBD2|TRBV29-1|16|.|TRBJ2-3
TGCAGCGTTGATGGCCTAGCGGGAGGGGATTGGGATACGCAGTATTTT
CSVDGLAGGDWDTQYF
>TRBD2|TRBV6-6|15|.|TRBJ2-3
TGTGCCAGCAGTAAGGGGACTAGCTCCCCAGATACGCAGTATTTT
CASSKGTSSPDTQYF
>.|TRBV15|12|.|TRBJ2-3
TGTGCCACCAGCCCAATCACAGATACGCAGTATTTT
CATSPITDTQYF
>TRBD1|TRBV7-2|14|.|TRBJ2-5
TGTGCCAGCAGCCGGGACAGGGGAAAAGAGACCCAGTACTTC
CASSRDRGKETQYF
>.|TRBV6-5|14|.|TRBJ2-1
TGTGCCAGCAGTTACTCGCTTACCCTCAATGAGCAGTTCTTC
CASSYSLTLNEQFF
>TRBD1|TRBV7-9|14|.|TRBJ1-2
TGTGCCAGCAGCTTCGGGACAGCGAGCTATGGCTACACCTTC
CASSFGTASYGYTF
>.|TRBV7-6|14|.|TRBJ1-1
TGTGCCAGCAGCGTATTCGGAGGGAACACTGAAGCTTTCTTT
CASSVFGGNTEAFF
>TRBD1|TRBV19|15|.|TRBJ1-5
TGTGCCAGTGGATTCTGGGACAGGGATCATCAGCCCCAGCATTTT
CASGFWDRDHQPQHF
>TRBD1|TRBV30|14|.|TRBJ2-7
TGTGCCTGGAGTGACGGGACAGTCTCCTACGAGCAGTACTTC
CAWSDGTVSYEQYF
>.|TRBV30|11|.|TRBJ2-5
TGTGCCTGGACCGCACAAGAGACCCAGTACTTC
CAWTAQETQYF
>.|TRBV30|15|.|TRBJ2-2
TGTGCCTGGAGGGAAGCAGGGAGAGACACCGGGGAGCTGTTTTTT
CAWREAGRDTGELFF
>.|TRBV29-1|15|.|TRBJ1-2
TGCAGCGTTGTCGGTCTGCCGGGGTTATTGTATGGCTACACCTTC
CSVVGLPGLLYGYTF
>.|TRBV6-1|15|.|TRBJ1-1
TGTGCCAGCAGTGATTCGGCCCTCATGAACACTGAAGCTTTCTTT
CASSDSALMNTEAFF